One and the same sample provided the 30 T cell receptor beta chains below, sequenced in a study of shared clonotypes between healthy human individuals. Assay: immunoSEQ multiplex PCR; the TCRdb copy retains only in-frame clones and omits some. This sample has over 400,000 clones, with around 95% found just once. Sequences were obtained from naive CD4+ T cells sorted from blood. The subset is: CD45RA+ positively selected. Every receptor here comes from a woman aged 30 to 39 in good health.

In its sample, this clone was seen a few times. This rearrangement joins TRBV28 to TRBJ1-2; D gene uncertain. Germline values: CDR1 MDHEN, CDR2 SYDVKM. This CDR3 is 15 amino acids long. Trimming stripped 5 bases from V and 1 base from J, with 14 bases between. CDR3 sequence: CASSPPGGGNYGYTF. CDR3 bases: TGTGCCAGCAGTCCCCCGGGAGGAGGTAACTATGGCTACACCTTC.

The chain combines TRBV28 with TRBJ2-2; D is uncertain. The germline gives CDR1 MDHEN, CDR2 SYDVKM. Trimming stripped 8 bases from V and 4 bases from J, with 8 bases between. CDR3 length: 12 amino acids. The CDR3 loop reads CASVGSTGELFF. The CDR3 nucleotides are TGTGCCAGCGTCGGGTCCACCGGGGAGCTGTTTTTT.

V gene TRBV23-1 combines with J gene TRBJ1-5, with D unresolved. TRBV23-1 is an open reading frame, and its role is uncertain. CDR3 length equals 14 residues. Trimming pared 0 bases from V and 1 base from J, leaving 4 bases between. CDR3 nucleotides: TGCGCCAGCAGTCAATCGGACAGCAATCAGCCCCAGCATTTT. Encoded protein: CASSQSDSNQPQHF.

V usage is TRBV2 and J usage is TRBJ2-1; D may correspond to TRBD1 or TRBD2 (6 bases each). Germline-derived CDR1 and CDR2 are SNHLY and FYNNEI. This CDR3 is 16 amino acids long. V lost 6 bases to trimming and J lost 9 bases, with 24 bases between them. CDR3 in amino acids: CASRDPPGHATSEQFF. DNA for the CDR3: TGTGCCAGCAGGGATCCTCCGGGACATGCGACTAGTGAGCAGTTCTTC.

The rearrangement links TRBV6-1 to TRBJ1-5; 7 nucleotides line up with TRBD1. CDR1 and CDR2 (germline): MNHNS, SASEGT. The CDR3 extends over 14 amino acids. V was pared by 6 bases and J by 4 bases, with 6 bases of the junction left unmatched. The CDR3 spells CASRSPGQNQPQHF. In DNA, the CDR3 is TGTGCCAGCAGAAGCCCGGGACAGAATCAGCCCCAGCATTTT.

The V call is TRBV5-1, the J call TRBJ2-5, with 10 nucleotides matching TRBD1. The J call is in doubt because the DNA end fits TRBJ2-7 better. In germline, CDR1 is SGHRS, CDR2 YFSETQ. CDR3 length: 12 residues. CDR3 sequence reads: CASRGDRGEQYF. The DNA for the CDR3 is TGCGCCAGCAGAGGGGACAGGGGCGAGCAGTACTTC.

Only one count was recorded for this clone. The chain combines TRBV29-1 with TRBJ2-5, with 9 bases that match TRBD1. Germline V gene lookup returns CDR1 SQVTM and CDR2 ANQGSEA. V shed 6 bases and J 5 bases; nucleotides not matched to a gene: 7. This CDR3 is 13 amino acids long. The CDR3 coding sequence is TGCAGCGTCTTACAGGGGGCTGGGGAGACCCAGTACTTC. The encoded protein is CSVLQGAGETQYF.

The V and J genes are TRBV27 and TRBJ2-6, with TRBD2 identical over 7 bases. The CDR3 is 16 residues long. After removal of 8 bases from V and 0 bases from J, the junction contained 7 bases not matched to a gene. Germline V CDR1 and CDR2: MNHEY, SMNVEV (reference sequence). The CDR3 nucleotides are TGTGCCAGCCATAGAGCGGGGACCTCTGGGGCCAACGTCCTGACTTTC. The encoded protein is CASHRAGTSGANVLTF.

The gene calls are TRBV12-1 and TRBJ2-1; the D call TRBD2 from the table was never checked on the DNA. TRBV12-1 is a known pseudogene. CDR3 length equals 17 residues. This CDR3 is CASSSHKRLAGERGQFF. CDR3 in DNA: TGTGCCAGCAGCTCCCATAAAAGACTAGCGGGGGAGAGAGGGCAGTTCTTC.

The chain has TRBV28 and TRBJ1-1, with unresolved D. There are 11 residues in the CDR3. CDR1 is MDHEN, CDR2 SYDVKM, per germline. Trimming shortened V by 7 bases and J by 7 bases, and 10 bases separated the two germline ends. CDR3 amino acids: CASNGSDEAFF. The CDR3 DNA reads as TGTGCCAGCAATGGGTCTGATGAAGCTTTCTTT.

The CDR3 loop is CASSPRGFGNTIYF. The CDR3 coding sequence is TGTGCCAGCAGCCCGCGGGGCTTTGGAAACACCATATATTTT. This chain links TRBV28 with TRBJ1-3, with a possible D match to TRBD1 (5 bases). This CDR3 is 14 amino acids long. CDR1 is MDHEN, CDR2 SYDVKM, per germline. V dropped 6 bases and J dropped 3 bases, with 12 bases sitting between them.

The chain carries TRBV10-2 and TRBJ1-1, with TRBD1 identical over 7 bases. Losses at the gene ends were 2 bases for V and 4 bases for J; bases not matched to a gene: 4. The CDR3 length is 14 residues. The germline V gene has CDR1 WSHSY and CDR2 SAAADI. CDR3 coding DNA: TGCGCCAGCAGTGAGAATCAGGGGGTCACTGAAGCTTTCTTT. Translation gives CASSENQGVTEAFF.

The chain uses TRBV10-3 and TRBJ2-7; D ambiguous. In germline, CDR1 is ENHRY, CDR2 SYGVKD. CDR3 length equals 14 residues. V was pared by 1 base and J by 2 bases, with 9 bases between. CDR3 loop: CAISEFSSTYEQYF. CDR3 DNA sequence: TGTGCCATCAGTGAGTTTAGCTCTACCTACGAGCAGTACTTC.

V is TRBV4-2 and J is TRBJ2-2; perhaps TRBD2 as D (6 bases). CDR3 size: 15 residues. Trimming cost V 4 bases and J 3 bases, with 12 bases left between them. Germline assignment: CDR1 LGHNA and CDR2 YNFKEQ. In DNA, the CDR3 is TGTGCCAGCAGCCCGTGGGGGGAGCACACCGGGGAGCTGTTTTTT. Its protein product is CASSPWGEHTGELFF.

The chain couples TRBV5-8 to TRBJ2-2; D remains ambiguous. This CDR3 region has 13 residues. V was pared by 2 bases and J by 6 bases, with 8 bases between. CDR1 is SGHTS, CDR2 YDEGEE, per germline. The CDR3 sequence is CASSLMSSGELFF. The CDR3 DNA is TGTGCCAGCAGCTTAATGAGCTCCGGGGAGCTGTTTTTT.

This rearrangement joins TRBV13 to TRBJ2-7, with D tentatively TRBD1 (6 bases). The CDR3 covers 15 residues. V gave up 3 bases and J gave up 0 bases, with 12 bases separating them. Per the germline V gene, CDR1 is PRHDT and CDR2 is FYEKMQ (reference sequence). CDR3 DNA sequence: TGTGCCAGCAGCTTTTGGGGCAGGGGCTCCTACGAGCAGTACTTC. Translation: CASSFWGRGSYEQYF.

This clone showed up just a few times. V is TRBV7-9 and J is TRBJ1-5; D is uncertain. CDR3 length: 12 amino acids. The germline CDR1 and CDR2 sequences are SEHNR and FQNEAQ (reference sequence). V lost 5 bases and J 3 bases, leaving 5 bases between the germline ends. CDR3 sequence reads: CASSRNNQPQHF. In DNA form, the CDR3 reads TGTGCCAGCAGCAGGAACAATCAGCCCCAGCATTTT.

This chain links TRBV7-9 with TRBJ2-7; tentative D call: TRBD2 (6 bases). The CDR3 has 13 amino acids. Germline values: CDR1 SEHNR, CDR2 FQNEAQ (reference sequence). Trimming removed 3 bases from V and 4 bases from J, with 10 bases in between. CDR3 residues: CASSFGGRYEQYF. For the CDR3, the DNA is TGTGCCAGCAGCTTTGGAGGGAGGTACGAGCAGTACTTC. The full variable domain, in which reference TRBV7-9 and TRBJ2-7 provide the parts outside the CDR3, is DTGVSQNPRHKITKRGQNVTFRCDPISEHNRLYWYRQTLGQGPEFLTYFQNEAQLEKSRLLSDRFSAERPKGSFSTLEIQRTEQGDSAMYLCASSFGGRYEQYFGPGTRLTVT.

This chain links TRBV4-1 with TRBJ1-1; D might be TRBD1 (5 bases). This CDR3 is 13 amino acids long. Per the germline V gene, CDR1 is MGHRA and CDR2 is YSYEKL. V was cut by 6 bases and J by 0 bases, with 8 bases left in between. The CDR3 reads CASSRTMNTEAFF. The DNA of the CDR3 is TGCGCCAGCAGTCGGACAATGAACACTGAAGCTTTCTTT.

This rearrangement joins TRBV10-3 to TRBJ2-3; D unclear. CDR3 length: 13 amino acids. In germline, CDR1 is ENHRY, CDR2 SYGVKD. The ends were cut back, 6 bases at V and 2 bases at J, with 9 bases in the middle. CDR3 nucleotides: TGTGCCATCAGCCAAGAACACACAGATACGCAGTATTTT. Amino acid sequence: CAISQEHTDTQYF.

CDR3 nucleotides: TGTGCCAGCAGCTTAATCGGAATCCGGGGCTACACCTTC. This gives the protein CASSLIGIRGYTF. This sequence joins TRBV13 and TRBJ1-2; D is ambiguous. Trimming removed 2 bases from V and 8 bases from J, with 12 bases in between. This CDR3 spans 13 amino acids. Germline V CDR1 and CDR2: PRHDT, FYEKMQ (reference sequence).

The V and J genes are TRBV28 and TRBJ2-1, with 9 bases that match TRBD1. This CDR3 spans 15 amino acids. The V and J ends lost 4 bases and 3 bases, in that order; junction bases with no gene match: 4. Germline values: CDR1 MDHEN, CDR2 SYDVKM. CDR3 sequence reads: CASSSSGQGYNEQFF. CDR3 in DNA: TGTGCCAGCAGTTCCTCGGGACAGGGCTACAATGAGCAGTTCTTC.

J is TRBJ2-3 and V is TRBV19; D call uncertain. The CDR3 is 13 residues long. The V end was cut by 4 bases, the J end by 1 base, with 6 bases between. From germline, CDR1 is LNHDA and CDR2 SQIVND (reference sequence). CDR3 residues: CASSTGGTDTQYF. The CDR3 DNA reads TGTGCCAGTAGTACAGGAGGCACAGATACGCAGTATTTT.

This clone was observed once. The gene calls are TRBV4-1 and TRBJ2-1, with TRBD2 as a possible D gene (5 bases). Germline V gene data show CDR1 as MGHRA and CDR2 as YSYEKL. Trimming stripped 2 bases from V and 7 bases from J, with 15 bases between. The CDR3 is 15 amino acids. CDR3 amino acids: CASSQSGVAVNEQFF. In nucleotides, the CDR3 is TGCGCCAGCAGCCAAAGCGGAGTAGCTGTGAATGAGCAGTTCTTC.

This clone appeared a few times. This sequence joins TRBV21-1 and TRBJ1-5; TRBD1 reflects the table's D call only, with no check against the DNA. TRBV21-1 is an annotated pseudogene. CDR3 size: 12 residues. The CDR3, as DNA: TGTGCCAGCAGGTACAGTAATCAGCCCCAGCATTTT. It encodes CASRYSNQPQHF.

This sequence joins TRBV23-1 and TRBJ1-2, with 10 positions matching TRBD1. TRBV23-1 is flagged as an ORF with uncertain function. The CDR3 is 15 amino acids. The ends lost 4 bases at V and 7 bases at J; junction bases unmatched: 9. CDR3 residues: CASSRGGQGMSGYTF. CDR3 in DNA: TGCGCCAGCAGTCGAGGGGGACAGGGGATGAGTGGCTACACCTTC.

The rearrangement uses TRBV18 and TRBJ2-7; weak D call: TRBD2 (7 bases). This CDR3 spans 14 amino acids. Germline-derived CDR1 and CDR2 are KGHSH and LQKENI. The V gene lost 6 bases and the J gene lost 1 base, with 13 bases spanning the gap. The CDR3 reads CASSQGTTSYEQYF. CDR3 coding DNA: TGTGCCAGCTCTCAGGGGACTACTTCCTACGAGCAGTACTTC.

The J gene is TRBJ2-5, the V gene TRBV10-3; 11 bases match TRBD2. After removal of 2 bases from V and 5 bases from J, the junction contained 10 bases not matched to a gene. Germline CDR1 ENHRY, CDR2 SYGVKD. The CDR3 runs to 17 residues. The CDR3 DNA is TGTGCCATCAGTGAGGCCTTAGCGGGAGGGCGGGACGAGACCCAGTACTTC. Translating gives CAISEALAGGRDETQYF.

The rearrangement uses TRBV7-3 and TRBJ2-5, with TRBD2 as a possible D gene (5 bases). The CDR3 sequence is 13 residues long. V was shortened by 0 bases and J by 5 bases, with 7 bases between the two germline ends. The germline V gene encodes CDR1 SGHTA and CDR2 FQGTGA. CDR3 bases: TGTGCCAGCAGCTTAACGAGGGAGGAGACCCAGTACTTC. Translated, it gives CASSLTREETQYF.

J is TRBJ1-2 and V is TRBV11-2, with D possibly matching TRBD1 (6 bases). The CDR3 contains 14 residues. Trimming took 4 bases from V and 4 from J, leaving 13 bases between them. The germline CDR1 and CDR2 sequences are SGHAT and FQNNGV. CDR3 protein: CASSSKQGGYGYTF. Written as DNA, the CDR3 is TGTGCCAGCAGCTCCAAACAGGGCGGCTATGGCTACACCTTC.